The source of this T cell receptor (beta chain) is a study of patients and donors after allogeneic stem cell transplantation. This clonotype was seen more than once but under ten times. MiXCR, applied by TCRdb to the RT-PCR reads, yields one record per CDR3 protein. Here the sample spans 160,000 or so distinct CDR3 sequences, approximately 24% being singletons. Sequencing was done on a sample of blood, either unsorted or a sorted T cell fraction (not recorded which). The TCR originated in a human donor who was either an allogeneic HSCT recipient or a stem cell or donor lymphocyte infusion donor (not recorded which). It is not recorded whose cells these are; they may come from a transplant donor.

The CDR3 sequence: CASSLWQVNYGYTF. The DNA for the CDR3 is TGTGCCAGCAGCTTGTGGCAGGTTAACTATGGCTACACCTTC. This chain joins TRBV5-8 and TRBJ1-2, with D hard to call. Germline lookup yields CDR1 SGHTS and CDR2 YDEGEE. The CDR3 contains 14 residues. V lost 1 base, J lost 1 base, and 8 bases lay in between.